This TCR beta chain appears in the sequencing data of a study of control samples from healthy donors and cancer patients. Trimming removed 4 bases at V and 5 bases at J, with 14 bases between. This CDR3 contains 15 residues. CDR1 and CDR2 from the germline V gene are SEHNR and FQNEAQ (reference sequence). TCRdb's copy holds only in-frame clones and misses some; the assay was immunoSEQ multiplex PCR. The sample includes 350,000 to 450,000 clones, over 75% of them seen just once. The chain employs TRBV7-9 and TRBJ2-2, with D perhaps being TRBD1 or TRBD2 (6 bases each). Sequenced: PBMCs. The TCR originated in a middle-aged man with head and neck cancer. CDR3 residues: CASSSYGGRTGELFF. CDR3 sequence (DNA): TGTGCCAGCAGCTCCTACGGGGGCAGGACCGGGGAGCTGTTTTTT.